Listed here is a single T cell receptor (beta chain). Its specificity is not known. An end of the junction does not agree with germline; a read error may underlie this. The sample comes from a study of blood T cells in healthy people across ages. The study, taken as a whole, reports: Researchers judged that diversity estimates from one million T cells fell short of true values. Possibly, changes in expanded clonotypes were confounded because donor CMV status was unknown.

This CDR3 contains 16 residues. The germline gives CDR1 SEHNR, CDR2 FQNEAQ (reference sequence). A second about 6 to 12 cycle PCR used barcoded and J-beta primers. All samples gave at least 2.5 million CDR3-containing paired-end reads. A single record per CDR3 protein comes from TCRdb applying MiXCR to the 5' RACE reads. The table includes about 280,000 distinct CDR3 sequences, around 29% detected once. Material for sequencing was blood. V and J are TRBV7-9 and TRBJ2-3; 14 bases fit TRBD2. The source of this sequence is a woman between 70 and 85 years old in good health. CDR3 sequence (DNA): TGTGCCAGCAGAAATTCCGGGACTAGCGGGAGTAATGAGCAGTTTTTC. Protein sequence: CASRNSGTSGSNEQFF.